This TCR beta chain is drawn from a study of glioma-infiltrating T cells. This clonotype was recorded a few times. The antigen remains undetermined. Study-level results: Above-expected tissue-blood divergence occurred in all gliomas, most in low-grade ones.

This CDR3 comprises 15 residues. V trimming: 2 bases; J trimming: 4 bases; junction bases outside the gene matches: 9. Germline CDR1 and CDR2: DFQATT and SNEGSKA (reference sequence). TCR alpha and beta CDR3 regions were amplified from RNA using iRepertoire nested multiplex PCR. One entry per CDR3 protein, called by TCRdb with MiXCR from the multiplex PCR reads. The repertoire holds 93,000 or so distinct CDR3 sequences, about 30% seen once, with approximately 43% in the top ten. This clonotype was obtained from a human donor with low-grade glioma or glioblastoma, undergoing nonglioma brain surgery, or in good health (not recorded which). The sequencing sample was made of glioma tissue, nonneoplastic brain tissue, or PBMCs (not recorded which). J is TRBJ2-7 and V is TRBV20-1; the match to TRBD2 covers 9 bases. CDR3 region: CSARLERGAGYEQYF. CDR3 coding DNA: TGCAGTGCTAGACTTGAGCGGGGGGCCGGGTACGAGCAGTACTTC.